The 9 T cell receptor beta chains reported below all come from one sample, sequenced in a study of T cell responses to AZD1222 COVID-19 vaccine. The method was immunoSEQ multiplex PCR; TCRdb's version includes in-frame clones alone and lacks a portion of them. The profile covers 65,000 to 80,000 clones, with around nine tenths appearing a single time and around 4.8% taken by the ten largest. The sequencing used peripheral blood, collected 28 days after the second dose of the MenACWY control vaccine. Source of these receptors: an adult who received the MenACWY meningococcal vaccine as a control.

CDR3 protein: CASARGSGNTIYF. For the CDR3, the DNA is TGTGCCAGCGCCAGGGGCTCTGGAAACACCATATATTTT. This chain uses TRBV6-5 with TRBJ1-3, with D possibly TRBD1 on 6 matching bases. CDR3 length: 13 amino acids. Germline loops: CDR1 MNHEY, CDR2 SVGAGI. V was shortened by 8 bases and J by 0 bases, with 8 bases between the two germline ends.

The chain uses TRBV11-3 and TRBJ2-7, with D possibly TRBD2 on 6 matching bases. Germline CDR1 SGHNT, CDR2 YENEEA. The germline V and J ends were trimmed by 5 bases and 6 bases, with 17 bases remaining between them. The CDR3 has 14 residues. The CDR3 DNA follows: TGTGCCAGCAGCCAAGGGGACTCCCGTCCCGAGCAGTACTTC. The encoded protein is CASSQGDSRPEQYF.

This chain uses TRBV19 with TRBJ2-5; possible D gene TRBD1, 6 bases. The CDR3 sequence is 16 residues long. Trimming took 0 bases from V and 6 from J, leaving 17 bases between them. Germline CDR1 is LNHDA and CDR2 is SQIVND (reference sequence). The CDR3 nucleotides read TGTGCCAGTAGTATAGACTCCAGGGGAGCCAAGAAGACCCAGTACTTC. This encodes CASSIDSRGAKKTQYF.

A single count supports this clone. The V gene is TRBV7-9, the J gene TRBJ1-4; TRBD1 might be the D (5 bases). CDR1 is SEHNR and CDR2 is FQNEAQ in the germline V gene (reference sequence). CDR3 size: 18 residues. V shed 5 bases and J shed 4 bases, with 23 bases lying between them. CDR3 loop: CASSPEVGRDLNNEKLFF. The CDR3 DNA sequence: TGTGCCAGCAGCCCCGAAGTAGGTCGGGACCTAAATAATGAAAAACTGTTTTTT.

The chain links TRBV28 to TRBJ2-2, with 11 bases matching TRBD1. The CDR3 spans 17 residues. V was clipped by 5 bases and J by 6 bases; unmatched bases: 11. Germline assignment: CDR1 MDHEN and CDR2 SYDVKM. The CDR3 loop reads CASSPRDRGYPPGELFF. For the CDR3, the DNA is TGTGCCAGCAGTCCACGGGACAGGGGGTATCCCCCCGGGGAGCTGTTTTTT.

Regarding this clone: Other DNA variants within this sample encode the same CDR3. The chain is built from TRBV6-5 and TRBJ1-1; tentative D call: TRBD1 (6 bases). Germline V gene sequence: CDR1 MNHEY, CDR2 SVGAGI. The V end lost 4 bases, the J end lost 3 bases, and 9 bases lay between the germline ends. The CDR3 loop spans 13 amino acids. This chain's CDR3 is CASSSRTDTEAFF. DNA of the CDR3: TGTGCCAGCAGTTCGCGGACAGACACTGAAGCTTTCTTT.

The chain joins TRBV20-1 to TRBJ1-6, with D perhaps TRBD1 (6 bases). CDR1 is DFQATT and CDR2 is SNEGSKA in the germline V gene (reference sequence). The ends were cut back, 3 bases at V and 16 bases at J, with 16 bases in the middle. CDR3 length: 12 residues. The CDR3 loop is CSASLQQGLLHF. The CDR3 DNA reads as TGCAGTGCTAGTCTCCAACAGGGACTTCTCCACTTT.

The gene calls are TRBV27 and TRBJ2-3, with D perhaps matching TRBD1 (6 bases). Germline CDR1 is MNHEY and CDR2 is SMNVEV (reference sequence). Trimming cost V 3 bases and J 1 base, with 23 bases left between them. CDR3 length: 19 residues. The CDR3 loop is CASSLRVSSWGQRTDTQYF. CDR3 DNA sequence: TGTGCCAGCAGTTTGCGGGTAAGTTCTTGGGGACAACGCACAGATACGCAGTATTTT.

This chain joins TRBV18 and TRBJ2-6, with D perhaps matching TRBD1 (7 bases). Germline V gene sequence: CDR1 KGHSH, CDR2 LQKENI. V was cut by 3 bases and J by 2 bases, with 14 bases left in between. The CDR3 has 17 amino acids. DNA for the CDR3: TGTGCCAGCTCACCGCAGACAGGGAGGACTGGGGCCAACGTCCTGACTTTC. Protein product: CASSPQTGRTGANVLTF. Full variable domain (missing parts from reference TRBV18 and TRBJ2-6): NAGVMQNPRHLVRRRGQEARLRCSPMKGHSHVYWYRQLPEEGLKFMVYLQKENIIDESGMPKERFSAEFPKEGPSILRIQQVVRGDSAAYFCASSPQTGRTGANVLTFGAGSRLTVL.